The clone carrying this T cell receptor beta chain was observed once. Assay used: immunoSEQ multiplex PCR; TCRdb lists only in-frame clones, some missing. Among about 87,000 clones listed, roughly 84% were seen once. Time point defined: pretreatment peripheral blood. Sample contribution per patient ranged from 1 to 8, covering pretreatment and on-treatment. The sample belongs to a study of PD-L1 blockade in urothelial cancer. Looking at the study overall: Patients with male sex and bladder-origin urothelial cancer accounted for about 85% of the roughly 29 enrolled. At 3 weeks after treatment start (second dose) and again at 6 weeks, blood was analyzed. Per blood sample, T cells had a median of roughly 150,000.

Germline loops: CDR1 SGHTA, CDR2 FQGNSA. The CDR3 is 15 residues long. Trimming at V came to 5 bases and at J to 0 bases, leaving 5 bases not matched to a gene. Specimen: PBMCs, collected around atezolizumab (anti-PD-L1) treatment. The clonotype originates from a man in his sixties with urothelial cancer. The gene calls are TRBV7-2 and TRBJ2-3; 7 nucleotides agree with TRBD1. The CDR3 region has the DNA TGTGCCAGCAGCAGGGGACAGCTCAGCACAGATACGCAGTATTTT. Translating it yields CASSRGQLSTDTQYF.